A selection of T cell receptor beta chains follows, all from one sample in a study of blood T cell repertoires in COVID-19. The table came from immunoSEQ multiplex PCR; TCRdb's copy has only in-frame clones and leaves some out. The sample includes about 410,000 clones, about 89% seen only once; the top ten take roughly 1.4%. Specimen: peripheral blood. These receptor sequences come from a woman aged 40 to 49 with COVID-19, enrolled during active disease. Both conserved end residues are part of each CDR3. Each record gives: clone size, J gene, D gene, V gene, CDR3 protein, CDR3 DNA. D genes are given only for firm matches. Only some rows state a clone size, as once, few, many or a class for expanded clones.

NA,TRBJ2-7,TRBD1,TRBV6-5,CASSYSGQGAYEQYF,TGTGCCAGCAGTTACTCAGGACAGGGGGCCTACGAGCAGTACTTC
once,TRBJ2-1,NA,TRBV29-1,CSVEGRSSYNEQFF,TGCAGCGTTGAAGGTAGGAGCTCCTACAATGAGCAGTTCTTC
NA,TRBJ2-6,NA,TRBV27,CASSRTRGSGANVLTF,TGTGCCAGCAGTCGCACAAGGGGGTCTGGGGCCAACGTCCTGACTTTC
NA,TRBJ2-1,NA,TRBV30,CAWSVAATMSGQFF,TGTGCCTGGAGTGTAGCGGCAACAATGAGTGGGCAGTTCTTC
NA,TRBJ2-7,NA,TRBV4-3,CASSQDLQVSYEQYF,TGCGCCAGCAGCCAAGATCTTCAGGTATCCTACGAGCAGTACTTC
NA,TRBJ2-3,NA,TRBV7-2,CASSRRADTQYF,TGTGCCAGCAGCCGGAGGGCAGATACGCAGTATTTT
NA,TRBJ2-6,NA,TRBV13,CASSLYVGGTGANVLTF,TGTGCCAGCAGCCTGTACGTAGGAGGGACCGGGGCCAACGTCCTGACTTTC
NA,TRBJ2-1,NA,TRBV15,CATSWPQVGTNEQFF,TGTGCCACCAGCTGGCCCCAGGTCGGTACCAATGAGCAGTTCTTC
few,TRBJ2-5,TRBD2,TRBV5-1,CASSLAGVGGSSETQYF,TGCGCCAGCAGCTTGGCCGGGGTCGGGGGGTCCTCAGAGACCCAGTACTTC
NA,TRBJ2-5,NA,TRBV6-6,CATRGKWETQYF,TGTGCCACGAGAGGGAAGTGGGAGACCCAGTACTTC
NA,TRBJ2-1,TRBD1,TRBV24-1,CATATGASYNEQFF,TGTGCCACCGCTACAGGGGCCTCCTACAATGAGCAGTTCTTC
NA,TRBJ1-2,TRBD1,TRBV12-3/TRBV12-4,CASSFGQASSYTF,TGTGCCAGCAGTTTCGGACAGGCTTCTAGCTACACCTTC
NA,TRBJ2-5,TRBD2,TRBV6-6,CASLDSGGASETQYF,TGTGCCAGCCTAGATAGCGGGGGGGCATCAGAGACCCAGTACTTC
NA,TRBJ1-3,TRBD1,TRBV7-6,CASSSNDRATGNTIYF,TGTGCCAGCAGCTCTAATGACAGGGCGACTGGAAACACCATATATTTT
once,TRBJ2-1,NA,TRBV4-2,CASSQGGGSEQFF,TGTGCCAGCAGCCAAGGCGGTGGCAGTGAGCAGTTCTTC
NA,TRBJ1-2,NA,TRBV19,CASSKQGTDYGYTF,TGTGCCAGTAGTAAGCAGGGGACGGACTATGGCTACACCTTC
once,TRBJ1-4,NA,TRBV27,CASSLVRANEKLFF,TGTGCCAGCAGTTTAGTGAGGGCTAATGAAAAACTGTTTTTT
NA,TRBJ2-2,TRBD1,TRBV7-3,CASSLNRGTGELFF,TGTGCCAGCAGCTTAAACAGGGGTACCGGGGAGCTGTTTTTT
NA,TRBJ1-4,NA,TRBV5-1,CASSLGGGEKLFF,TGCGCCAGCAGCTTGGGCGGCGGCGAAAAACTGTTTTTT
NA,TRBJ2-2,TRBD1,TRBV27,CASSTGTGYTGELFF,TGTGCCAGCAGTACCGGGACAGGATACACCGGGGAGCTGTTTTTT
NA,TRBJ1-2,NA,TRBV6-1,CASSEQQGGYGYTF,TGTGCCAGCAGTGAACAACAGGGTGGCTATGGCTACACCTTC
NA,TRBJ1-2,NA,TRBV30,CAWKEQNLYGYTF,TGTGCCTGGAAAGAACAGAACCTCTATGGCTACACCTTC
NA,TRBJ2-5,TRBD2,TRBV18,CASSPSSGRPQETQYF,TGTGCCAGCTCACCATCTAGCGGGAGACCTCAAGAGACCCAGTACTTC
NA,TRBJ1-2,TRBD1,TRBV7-2,CASSDRGLGYTF,TGTGCCAGCAGCGACAGGGGACTCGGCTACACCTTC
NA,TRBJ1-5,TRBD1,TRBV18,CASSPSDRGGNQPQHF,TGTGCCAGCTCACCATCGGACAGGGGTGGCAATCAGCCCCAGCATTTT
few,TRBJ1-1,NA,TRBV28,CASSTPEPGQEAFF,TGTGCCAGCAGCACTCCAGAACCGGGACAAGAAGCTTTCTTT